This TCR beta chain derives from a study of human T cells and chemical hapten exposure. About the study: Per-sample TCR yields varied mainly from small pooled library volume differences.

At least ten counts were recorded for this clonotype. As originally analysed: Sample TCR counts, which ranged from about 23,224 to 750,000, had a median of about 100,000. MiXCR, run by TCRdb on the RACE reads, gives a single entry per CDR3 protein. Here the V and J calls rest on TCRdb's processing, not on the authors' analysis. Among about 28,000 distinct CDR3 sequences listed, approximately 7.4% were seen once. V was shortened by 0 bases and J by 2 bases, with 6 bases between the two germline ends. The CDR3 is 14 amino acids. CDR1 is SGHRS, CDR2 YFSETQ, per germline. Time point denoted: healthy volunteer bleed at 2 weeks. Researchers extracted total RNA from unfractionated whole blood.

This chain uses TRBV5-1 with TRBJ1-5; D call uncertain. Sequencing used whole blood. The sequence came from a human donor in good health. Some clones in this sample may be carry-over from other donors' samples. The CDR3 protein is CASSLDGGNQPQHF. The DNA for the CDR3 is TGCGCCAGCAGCTTGGATGGGGGCAATCAGCCCCAGCATTTT. The variable domain in full, with the rest retrieved from reference TRBV5-1 and TRBJ1-5, is KAGVTQTPRYLIKTRGQQVTLSCSPISGHRSVSWYQQTPGQGLQFLFEYFSETQRNKGNFPGRFSGRQFSNSRSEMNVSTLELGDSALYLCASSLDGGNQPQHFGDGTRLSIL.